What follows are 30 T cell receptor beta chains derived from one specimen sequenced in a study of blood T cells in healthy people across ages (dated by TCRdb to the mid-2010s). To prepare the library, 5' RACE was applied. Instrument used: Illumina HiSeq 2500. A second PCR of 7 to 11 cycles was performed with a sample-barcoded 5' primer and a J-beta primer mix. The public reads were quality trimmed at Q25 with fastp and then assembled into clones with MiXCR by TCRdb, keeping productive beta chains. CDR3 protein duplicates are merged, each entry listing the most common genes and DNA. This sample lists fewer than 1.5 million distinct CDR3 sequences; roughly 40% were detected once. The top ten constitute 7% to 9% of the sample. Specimen: blood. The origin of the receptors is a woman under 30 in good health.

This rearrangement joins TRBV25-1 to TRBJ2-5, with D possibly matching TRBD2 (5 bases). CDR3 length: 13 amino acids. Trimming removed 9 bases at V and 11 bases at J, with 22 bases between. Looked up from germline, CDR1 is MGHDK and CDR2 is SYGVNS. CDR3: CASEYQVAGEQYF. The CDR3 bases are TGTGCCAGTGAATATCAGGTAGCCGGGGAGCAGTACTTC. The variable domain in full, completed from reference TRBV25-1 and TRBJ2-5, reads EADIYQTPRYLVIGTGKKITLECSQTMGHDKMYWYQQDPGMELHLIHYSYGVNSTEKGDLSSESTVSRIRTEHFPLTLESARPSHTSQYLCASEYQVAGEQYFGPGTRLLVL.

The chain has TRBV18 and TRBJ2-7, with unresolved D. Trimming removed 9 bases from V and 1 base from J, with 13 bases in between. Germline-derived CDR1 and CDR2 are KGHSH and LQKENI. CDR3 length equals 13 residues. The DNA of the CDR3 is TGTGCCAGATCAACCGGGCCTTCCTACGAGCAGTACTTC. The encoded protein is CARSTGPSYEQYF.

This clonotype was observed a handful of times. This chain uses TRBV20-1 with TRBJ2-3; possibly TRBD2 for D (6 bases). Between the trimmed V and J ends, which lost 2 bases and 2 bases, there was a span of 11 bases. The CDR3 is 14 residues long. Per the germline V gene, CDR1 is DFQATT and CDR2 is SNEGSKA (reference sequence). The CDR3 bases are TGCAGTGCTAGACGGGAGTCGGTCACAGATACGCAGTATTTT. This sequence encodes CSARRESVTDTQYF.

The V call is TRBV29-1, the J call TRBJ1-2, with D possibly being TRBD1 (5 bases). This CDR3 is 13 amino acids long. Germline-derived CDR1 and CDR2 are SQVTM and ANQGSEA. The V end was cut by 7 bases, the J end by 4 bases, with 16 bases between. The CDR3, as DNA: TGCAGCGCCTCGGAGGGGCAGATCTATGGCTACACCTTC. Its protein product is CSASEGQIYGYTF.

There are a few counts of this clonotype. The chain recombines TRBV5-6 with TRBJ1-5; no clear D. Trimming took 2 bases from V and 4 from J, leaving 13 bases between them. Germline V gives CDR1 SGHDT, CDR2 YYEEEE. This CDR3 has 15 residues. The CDR3 coding sequence is TGTGCCAGCAGCTTTTGGCAGCTTGCTAATCAGCCCCAGCATTTT. Translated: CASSFWQLANQPQHF. The full variable domain, its missing parts supplied by reference TRBV5-6 and TRBJ1-5, is DAGVTQSPTHLIKTRGQQVTLRCSPKSGHDTVSWYQQALGQGPQFIFQYYEEEERQRGNFPDRFSGHQFPNYSSELNVNALLLGDSALYLCASSFWQLANQPQHFGDGTRLSIL.

The chain carries TRBV20-1 and TRBJ2-2, with D hard to call. The CDR3 extends over 11 amino acids. From germline, CDR1 is DFQATT and CDR2 SNEGSKA (reference sequence). V dropped 5 bases and J dropped 5 bases, with 6 bases sitting between them. Written as DNA, the CDR3 is TGCAGTGCTGCCCTTACCGGGGAGCTGTTTTTT. It codes for CSAALTGELFF.

This chain connects TRBV7-9 to TRBJ2-3, with unresolved D. The CDR3 is made up of 17 amino acids. V was clipped by 2 bases and J by 2 bases, with 17 bases between them. The V gene's germline CDR1 is SEHNR and CDR2 FQNEAQ (reference sequence). The CDR3 bases are TGTGCCAGCAGCTTACCAGATTCGCTGGGTCCCACAGATACGCAGTATTTT. Its translation: CASSLPDSLGPTDTQYF.

For this clonotype: One junction end does not reproduce the germline sequence, and a read error may be involved. The CDR3 reads CGVEGVEGNPYNEQFF. DNA for the CDR3: TGCGGCGTTGAAGGGGTAGAGGGAAACCCCTACAATGAGCAGTTCTTC. J is TRBJ2-1 and V is TRBV29-1; the D gene could be TRBD1 or TRBD2 (5 bases each). The CDR3 has 16 residues. The germline V gene encodes CDR1 SQVTM and CDR2 ANQGSEA.

This rearrangement joins TRBV7-2 to TRBJ1-1; 10 nucleotides agree with TRBD1. The germline gives CDR1 SGHTA, CDR2 FQGNSA. Trimming cost V 5 bases and J 6 bases; bases outside gene matches: 6. The CDR3 contains 14 residues. CDR3 DNA: TGTGCCAGCAGCCCCAGACAGGGGGCCCCTGAAGCTTTCTTT. Protein: CASSPRQGAPEAFF.

This clonotype was counted at least ten times. Relative to the germline gene, one junction end is altered; a read error may explain this. The chain has TRBV7-2 and TRBJ1-2, with unresolved D. This CDR3 spans 11 amino acids. CDR1 SGHTA and CDR2 FQGNSA come from the germline V gene. The CDR3 loop is CASTLLDGYTF. The CDR3 coding sequence is TGTGCCAGCACCTTACTGGATGGCTACACCTTC.

The rearrangement uses TRBV28 and TRBJ1-6; D remains unclear. CDR1 MDHEN and CDR2 SYDVKM come from the germline V gene. This CDR3 is 18 amino acids long. Deletions cut 7 bases from V and 0 bases from J, with 19 bases between. CDR3 in amino acids: CASKPPPRGPSYNSPLHF. Written as DNA, the CDR3 is TGTGCCAGCAAACCCCCGCCCCGAGGGCCCTCCTATAATTCACCCCTCCACTTT. Full variable domain (outside the CDR3, taken from reference TRBV28 and TRBJ1-6): DVKVTQSSRYLVKRTGEKVFLECVQDMDHENMFWYRQDPGLGLRLIYFSYDVKMKEKGDIPEGYSVSREKKERFSLILESASTNQTSMYLCASKPPPRGPSYNSPLHFGNGTRLTVT.

The chain has TRBV6-6 and TRBJ1-6; 8 bases map to TRBD1. V gave up 5 bases and J gave up 7 bases; unmatched junction bases: 4. The length of the CDR3 is 14 residues. Germline V gene data show CDR1 as MNHNY and CDR2 as SVGAGI (reference sequence). CDR3: CASSGQGGNSPLHF. The CDR3 DNA is TGTGCCAGCAGTGGACAGGGAGGGAATTCACCCCTCCACTTT.

This sequence joins TRBV6-6 and TRBJ2-5, with D tentatively TRBD1 (5 bases). CDR3 length: 14 residues. V was trimmed by 11 bases and J by 11 bases, leaving 27 bases between them. CDR1 MNHNY and CDR2 SVGAGI come from the germline V gene (reference sequence). The CDR3 is CASGHGYGTNEQYF. The CDR3 DNA reads TGTGCCTCCGGACACGGGTATGGCACCAATGAGCAGTACTTC.

The chain carries TRBV5-1 and TRBJ1-1, with D unclear. This CDR3 region has 14 residues. CDR1 is SGHRS, CDR2 YFSETQ, per germline. Trimming removed 1 base from V and 0 bases from J, with 7 bases in between. The CDR3 reads CASSLRSMNTEAFF. For the CDR3, the DNA is TGCGCCAGCAGCTTGAGAAGTATGAACACTGAAGCTTTCTTT.

The gene calls are TRBV30 and TRBJ2-6; no definite D call. Trimming removed 7 bases from V and 0 bases from J, with 13 bases in between. Germline-derived CDR1 and CDR2 are GTSNPN and SVGIG (reference sequence). The CDR3 is 15 residues long. The CDR3 nucleotides read TGTGCCTTCGCCGTGGGGTTCTCTGGGGCCAACGTCCTGACTTTC. Protein: CAFAVGFSGANVLTF. Combining the CDR3 with reference TRBV30 and TRBJ2-6 gives the whole variable domain SQTIHQWPATLVQPVGSPLSLECTVEGTSNPNLYWYRQAAGRGLQLLFYSVGIGQISSEVPQNLSASRPQDRQFILSSKKLLLSDSGFYLCAFAVGFSGANVLTFGAGSRLTVL.

This clonotype was counted many times. CDR3 loop: CSVDGGYRESGYTF. The CDR3 DNA is TGCAGCGTTGATGGGGGGTACAGGGAGAGTGGCTACACCTTC. The chain has TRBV29-1 and TRBJ1-2; possibly TRBD1 for D (6 bases). In germline, CDR1 is SQVTM, CDR2 ANQGSEA. The CDR3 spans 14 residues. With 3 bases removed from V and 7 bases from J, the gap between germline ends came to 18 bases.

This clonotype appeared a few times. The gene calls are TRBV10-3 and TRBJ2-7; unclear D gene. Trimming removed 4 bases at V and 7 bases at J, with 14 bases between. The CDR3 spans 13 residues. Per the germline V gene, CDR1 is ENHRY and CDR2 is SYGVKD. CDR3 loop: CAISVDRAREQYF. In DNA, the CDR3 is TGTGCCATCAGTGTAGACCGCGCTCGTGAGCAGTACTTC.

This clonotype was seen a handful of times. The V and J genes are TRBV5-1 and TRBJ2-3; 8 positions match TRBD2. Germline CDR1 and CDR2: SGHRS and YFSETQ. This CDR3 spans 15 amino acids. The V gene end was trimmed by 2 bases and the J gene end by 5 bases; junction bases not matched to a gene: 7. CDR3 coding DNA: TGCGCCAGCAGCTTTAGCGGGATGGAAGTAGATACGCAGTATTTT. Its translation: CASSFSGMEVDTQYF. Full variable domain (remainder filled in from reference TRBV5-1 and TRBJ2-3): KAGVTQTPRYLIKTRGQQVTLSCSPISGHRSVSWYQQTPGQGLQFLFEYFSETQRNKGNFPGRFSGRQFSNSRSEMNVSTLELGDSALYLCASSFSGMEVDTQYFGPGTRLTVL.

The CDR3 sequence: CASSRRDGGSEAFF. The CDR3 region has the DNA TGTGCCAGCAGCCGGCGGGACGGGGGCTCTGAAGCTTTCTTT. The chain uses TRBV3-1 and TRBJ1-1, with D possibly TRBD1 on 6 matching bases. The germline CDR1 and CDR2 sequences are LGHDT and YNNKEL (reference sequence). The V end lost 4 bases, the J end lost 6 bases, and 15 bases lay between the germline ends. This CDR3 is built from 14 residues.

Many counts were recorded for this clonotype. The rearrangement joins TRBV6-6 to TRBJ2-7; D may be TRBD1 or TRBD2 (5 bases each). V was cut by 2 bases and J by 3 bases, with 11 bases left in between. The CDR3 is 14 residues long. CDR1 and CDR2 from the germline V gene are MNHNY and SVGAGI (reference sequence). The DNA for the CDR3 is TGTGCCAGCAGTTACCGCCGGGACGGCTACGAGCAGTACTTC. This gives the protein CASSYRRDGYEQYF.

The CDR3 DNA reads TGTGCCAGCAGACCCGGGACAGGGATTGGTGGTAGAGGCTACACCTTC. This translates into CASRPGTGIGGRGYTF. The rearrangement joins TRBV2 to TRBJ1-2, with TRBD1 matching 9 bases. In germline, CDR1 is SNHLY, CDR2 FYNNEI. V lost 6 bases and J lost 8; bases outside the gene matches: 16. CDR3 length: 16 amino acids. Full variable domain (rest looked up from reference TRBV2 and TRBJ1-2): EPEVTQTPSHQVTQMGQEVILRCVPISNHLYFYWYRQILGQKVEFLVSFYNNEISEKSEIFDDQFSVERPDGSNFTLKIRSTKLEDSAMYFCASRPGTGIGGRGYTFGSGTRLTVV.

This clonotype was counted between two and nine times. This sequence joins TRBV6-5 and TRBJ1-4, with D possibly matching TRBD1 (5 bases). The CDR3 loop spans 12 amino acids. Looked up from germline, CDR1 is MNHEY and CDR2 is SVGAGI. V was trimmed by 10 bases and J by 8 bases, leaving 14 bases between them. The CDR3 sequence is CATSPGREKLFF. CDR3 in DNA: TGTGCCACCTCGCCAGGGAGAGAAAAACTGTTTTTT.

This chain uses TRBV27 with TRBJ1-4, with no clear D. The CDR3 loop spans 15 amino acids. Germline CDR1 MNHEY, CDR2 SMNVEV (reference sequence). V was pared by 4 bases and J by 5 bases, with 14 bases between. The CDR3 DNA sequence: TGTGCCAGCAGTTCCTGGACGGTCCCAAATGAAAAACTGTTTTTT. It translates to CASSSWTVPNEKLFF.

This clonotype came up a few times. The genes are TRBV28 and TRBJ2-7; TRBD1 might be the D (6 bases). This CDR3 spans 14 amino acids. V lost 5 bases, J lost 1 base, and 12 bases lay in between. The germline CDR1 and CDR2 sequences are MDHEN and SYDVKM. The CDR3 reads CASSVGTLSYEQYF. The DNA for the CDR3 is TGTGCCAGCAGTGTTGGGACACTGTCCTACGAGCAGTACTTC.

V usage is TRBV4-1 and J usage is TRBJ2-5; 12 nucleotides match TRBD2. The CDR3 contains 17 residues. Trimming cost V 4 bases and J 5 bases; bases outside gene matches: 11. Germline lookup yields CDR1 MGHRA and CDR2 YSYEKL. The CDR3 here is CASSPSGRLAGAETQYF. The CDR3 DNA reads as TGCGCCAGCAGCCCGAGCGGGAGACTAGCGGGAGCCGAGACCCAGTACTTC.

Many counts were recorded for this clonotype. The chain couples TRBV10-2 to TRBJ2-7; the D is unclear. Germline V gives CDR1 WSHSY, CDR2 SAAADI. This CDR3 is 16 amino acids long. Trimming removed 3 bases at V and 5 bases at J, with 20 bases between. DNA for the CDR3: TGCGCCAGCAGTGACCCGGTTGGGTATGCCCCCCACGAGCAGTACTTC. Translation gives CASSDPVGYAPHEQYF.

This clonotype was seen once. The chain links TRBV20-1 to TRBJ2-3; 10 positions agree with TRBD2. CDR3 length: 14 residues. The germline gives CDR1 DFQATT, CDR2 SNEGSKA (reference sequence). V shed 5 bases and J 4 bases; nucleotides not matched to a gene: 6. Here the CDR3 reads CSAGGSGGADTQYF. The CDR3, as DNA: TGCAGTGCTGGAGGCAGCGGGGGGGCAGATACGCAGTATTTT.

The chain has TRBV12-3 or TRBV12-4 and TRBJ2-2; D ambiguous. This CDR3 comprises 15 residues. Trimming took 7 bases from V and 2 from J, leaving 14 bases between them. The CDR3 DNA follows: TGTGCCAGCACCGATAGAGACTCCAACACCGGGGAGCTGTTTTTT. Protein: CASTDRDSNTGELFF.

This clonotype has just a few counts. J is TRBJ2-7 and V is TRBV13, with TRBD1 identical over 7 bases. CDR1 and CDR2 (germline): PRHDT, FYEKMQ (reference sequence). Germline trimming cut 8 bases from V and 1 base from J; bases unmatched to any gene: 5. This CDR3 is built from 13 residues. This CDR3 is CASRGDRSYEQYF. CDR3 sequence (DNA): TGTGCCAGCCGTGGGGACAGATCCTACGAGCAGTACTTC.

The chain uses TRBV20-1 and TRBJ2-5, with D possibly being TRBD1 (6 bases). The germline V gene encodes CDR1 DFQATT and CDR2 SNEGSKA (reference sequence). With 5 bases removed from V and 11 bases from J, the gap between germline ends came to 24 bases. This CDR3 has 14 residues. CDR3 bases: TGCAGTGCTGTCAGGGGAATCCGTTACAATGAGCAGTACTTC. It is translated as CSAVRGIRYNEQYF.